This T cell receptor beta chain appears in the sequencing data of a study of T-cell reconstitution after alpha-beta-depleted transplantation in children. General study points: At around two months after transplant, the alpha-beta T cells were reportedly derived from several hundred expanded clones that came from non-depleted graft cells. It was newly produced T cells that mostly accounted for T-cell counts and diversity one year after transplant. Day-60 TCRbeta diversity that was high in some patients was derived from surviving recipient T cells and thymic progenitors.

Unique molecular identifiers were built into the TCRbeta library. Using its own MiXCR run on the PCR reads, TCRdb lists one record per CDR3 protein. The table has approximately 980,000 distinct CDR3 sequences, about 29% seen once. The table lists this clonotype with a few counts. Its antigen is currently unknown. The source was PBMCs, mostly from graft donor cells, collected 360 days after TCRalphabeta/CD19-depleted stem cell transplant. The sequence was obtained from a boy under two years old who had a stem cell transplant for SCID, so the T cells may come from the graft donor.

The DNA of the CDR3 is TGCAGCGTTGAAGGACAGACCACCGGGGAGCTGTTTTTT. The encoded protein is CSVEGQTTGELFF. This sequence joins TRBV29-1 and TRBJ2-2; TRBD1 is a possible D gene (5 bases). The length of the CDR3 is 13 residues. V was clipped by 1 base and J by 4 bases, with 7 bases between them. Germline-derived CDR1 and CDR2 are SQVTM and ANQGSEA.